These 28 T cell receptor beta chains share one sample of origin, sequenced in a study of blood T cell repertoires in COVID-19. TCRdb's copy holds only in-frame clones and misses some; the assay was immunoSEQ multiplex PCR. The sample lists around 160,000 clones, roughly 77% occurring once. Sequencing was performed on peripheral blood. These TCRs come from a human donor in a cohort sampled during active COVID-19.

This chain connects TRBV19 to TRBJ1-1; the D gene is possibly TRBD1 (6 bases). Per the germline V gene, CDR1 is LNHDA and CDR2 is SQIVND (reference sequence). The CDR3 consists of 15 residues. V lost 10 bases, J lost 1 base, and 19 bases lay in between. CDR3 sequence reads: CATRGADLKNTEAFF. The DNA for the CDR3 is TGTGCCACCCGGGGGGCAGACCTAAAGAACACTGAAGCTTTCTTT. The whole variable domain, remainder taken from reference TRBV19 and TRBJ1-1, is DGGITQSPKYLFRKEGQNVTLSCEQNLNHDAMYWYRQDPGQGLRLIYYSQIVNDFQKGDIAEGYSVSREKKESFPLTVTSAQKNPTAFYLCATRGADLKNTEAFFGQGTRLTVV.

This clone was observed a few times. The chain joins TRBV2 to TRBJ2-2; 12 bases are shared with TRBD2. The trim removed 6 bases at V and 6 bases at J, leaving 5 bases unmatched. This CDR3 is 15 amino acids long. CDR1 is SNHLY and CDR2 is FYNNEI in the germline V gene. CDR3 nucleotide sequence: TGTGCCAGCAGGGCGACTAGCGGGAGCCCCGGGGAGCTGTTTTTT. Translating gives CASRATSGSPGELFF.

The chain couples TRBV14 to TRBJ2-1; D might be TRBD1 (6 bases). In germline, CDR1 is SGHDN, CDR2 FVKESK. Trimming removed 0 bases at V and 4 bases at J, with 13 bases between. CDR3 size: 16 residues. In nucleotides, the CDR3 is TGTGCCAGCAGCCAAGATGGGGGCAGCTATTACAATGAGCAGTTCTTC. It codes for CASSQDGGSYYNEQFF.

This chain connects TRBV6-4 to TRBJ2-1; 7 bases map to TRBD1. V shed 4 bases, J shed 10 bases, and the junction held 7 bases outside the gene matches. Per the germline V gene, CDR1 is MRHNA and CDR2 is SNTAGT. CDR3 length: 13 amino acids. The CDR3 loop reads CASSAKDRTEQFF. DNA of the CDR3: TGTGCCAGCAGTGCCAAGGACAGGACCGAGCAGTTCTTC.

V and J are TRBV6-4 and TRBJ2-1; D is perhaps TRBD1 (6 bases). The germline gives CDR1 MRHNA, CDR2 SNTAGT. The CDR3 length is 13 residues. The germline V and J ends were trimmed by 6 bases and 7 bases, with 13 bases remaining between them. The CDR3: CASSRTQGNEQFF. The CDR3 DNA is TGTGCCAGCAGCAGGACCCAGGGGAATGAGCAGTTCTTC.

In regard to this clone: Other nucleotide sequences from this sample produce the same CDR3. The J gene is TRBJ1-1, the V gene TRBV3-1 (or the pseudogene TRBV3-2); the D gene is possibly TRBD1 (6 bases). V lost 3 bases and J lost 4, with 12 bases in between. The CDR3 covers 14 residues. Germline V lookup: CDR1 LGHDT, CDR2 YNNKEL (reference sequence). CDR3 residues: CASSQAGGSTEAFF. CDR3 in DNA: TGTGCCAGCAGCCAGGCGGGGGGCTCCACTGAAGCTTTCTTT.

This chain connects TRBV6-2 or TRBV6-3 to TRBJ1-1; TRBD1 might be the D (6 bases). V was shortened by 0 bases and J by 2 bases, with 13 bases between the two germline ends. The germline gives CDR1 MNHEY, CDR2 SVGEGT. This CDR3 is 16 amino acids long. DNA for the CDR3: TGTGCCAGCAGTTACTCGCGGACAGCCTTCAACACTGAAGCTTTCTTT. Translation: CASSYSRTAFNTEAFF.

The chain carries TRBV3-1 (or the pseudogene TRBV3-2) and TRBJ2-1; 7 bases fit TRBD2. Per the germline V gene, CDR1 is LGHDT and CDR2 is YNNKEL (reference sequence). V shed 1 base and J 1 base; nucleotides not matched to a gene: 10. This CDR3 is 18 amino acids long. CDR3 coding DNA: TGTGCCAGCAGCCAAGGGGTGGGAGGGCCAATTTCCTACAATGAGCAGTTCTTC. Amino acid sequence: CASSQGVGGPISYNEQFF.

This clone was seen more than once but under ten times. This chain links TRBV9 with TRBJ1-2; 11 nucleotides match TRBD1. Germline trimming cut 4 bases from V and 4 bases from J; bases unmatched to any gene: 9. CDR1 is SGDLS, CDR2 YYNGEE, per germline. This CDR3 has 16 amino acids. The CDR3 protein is CASSTSRTGGSYGYTF. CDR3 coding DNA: TGTGCCAGCAGCACCTCCCGGACAGGGGGCAGCTATGGCTACACCTTC.

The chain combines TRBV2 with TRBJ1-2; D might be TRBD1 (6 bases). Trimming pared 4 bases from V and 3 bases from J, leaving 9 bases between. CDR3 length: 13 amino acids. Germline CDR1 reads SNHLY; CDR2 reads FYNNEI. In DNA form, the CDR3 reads TGTGCCAGCAGTGGGACAGCCCACTATGGCTACACCTTC. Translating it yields CASSGTAHYGYTF.

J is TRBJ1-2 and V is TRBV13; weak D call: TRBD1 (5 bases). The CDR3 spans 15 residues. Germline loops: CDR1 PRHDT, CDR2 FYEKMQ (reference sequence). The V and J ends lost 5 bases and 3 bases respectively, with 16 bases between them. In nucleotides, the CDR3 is TGTGCCAGCAGCCGCGCTCGTCGGGGGGACTATGGCTACACCTTC. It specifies CASSRARRGDYGYTF.

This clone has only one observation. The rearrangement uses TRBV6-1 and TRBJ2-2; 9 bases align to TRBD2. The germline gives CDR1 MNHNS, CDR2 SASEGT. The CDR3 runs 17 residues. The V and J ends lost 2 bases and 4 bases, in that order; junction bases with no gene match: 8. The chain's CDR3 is CASSERAGGRVTGELFF. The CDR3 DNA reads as TGTGCCAGCAGTGAACGAGCGGGGGGCCGAGTCACCGGGGAGCTGTTTTTT.

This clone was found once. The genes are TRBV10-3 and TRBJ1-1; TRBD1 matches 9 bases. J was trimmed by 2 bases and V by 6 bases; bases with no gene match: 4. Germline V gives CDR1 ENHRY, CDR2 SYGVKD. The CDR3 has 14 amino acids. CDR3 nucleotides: TGTGCCATCAGAACAGGGGGCGTAAACACTGAAGCTTTCTTT. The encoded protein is CAIRTGGVNTEAFF.

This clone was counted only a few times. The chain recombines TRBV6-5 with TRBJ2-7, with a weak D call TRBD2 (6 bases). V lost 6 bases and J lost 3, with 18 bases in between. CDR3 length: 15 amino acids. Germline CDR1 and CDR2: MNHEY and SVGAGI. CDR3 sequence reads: CASSSSRLANYEQYF. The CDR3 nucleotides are TGTGCCAGCAGCTCTTCCAGGCTAGCGAACTACGAGCAGTACTTC.

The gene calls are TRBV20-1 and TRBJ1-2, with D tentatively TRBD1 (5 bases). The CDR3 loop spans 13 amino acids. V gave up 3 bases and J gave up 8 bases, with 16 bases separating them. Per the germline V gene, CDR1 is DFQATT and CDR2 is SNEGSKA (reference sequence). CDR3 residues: CSASAGRVVGYTF. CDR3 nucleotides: TGCAGTGCTAGTGCAGGGAGGGTGGTAGGCTACACCTTC.

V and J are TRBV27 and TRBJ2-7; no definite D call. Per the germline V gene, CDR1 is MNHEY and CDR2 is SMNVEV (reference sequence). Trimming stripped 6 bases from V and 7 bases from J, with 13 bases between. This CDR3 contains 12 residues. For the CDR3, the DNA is TGTGCCAGCAGGAGTGGAATGAGGGAGCAGTACTTC. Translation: CASRSGMREQYF.

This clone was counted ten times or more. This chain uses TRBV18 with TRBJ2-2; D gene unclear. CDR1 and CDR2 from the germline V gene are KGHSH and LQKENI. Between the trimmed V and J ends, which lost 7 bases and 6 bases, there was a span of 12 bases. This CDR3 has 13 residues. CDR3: CASFLDRAGELFF. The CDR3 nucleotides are TGTGCCAGCTTCTTGGATCGGGCCGGGGAGCTGTTTTTT.

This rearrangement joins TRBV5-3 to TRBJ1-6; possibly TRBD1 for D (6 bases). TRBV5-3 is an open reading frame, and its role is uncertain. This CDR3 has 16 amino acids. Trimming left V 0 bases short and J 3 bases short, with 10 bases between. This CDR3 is CARSLALRGYNSPLHF. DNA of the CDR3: TGTGCCAGAAGCTTGGCCCTCAGGGGCTATAATTCACCCCTCCACTTT.

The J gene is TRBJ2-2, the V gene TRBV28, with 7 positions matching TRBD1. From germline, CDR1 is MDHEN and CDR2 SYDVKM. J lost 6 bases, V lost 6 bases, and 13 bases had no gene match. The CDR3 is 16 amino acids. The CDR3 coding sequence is TGTGCCAGCAGCTTCCAAGGGGGCGCGACGCCCGGGGAGCTGTTTTTT. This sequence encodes CASSFQGGATPGELFF.

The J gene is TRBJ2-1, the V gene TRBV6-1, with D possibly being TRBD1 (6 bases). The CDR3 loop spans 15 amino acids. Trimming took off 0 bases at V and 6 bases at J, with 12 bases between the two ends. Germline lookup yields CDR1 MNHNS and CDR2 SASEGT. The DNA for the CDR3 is TGTGCCAGCAGTGAAGCAATGACAGGCTCCAATGAGCAGTTCTTC. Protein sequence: CASSEAMTGSNEQFF.

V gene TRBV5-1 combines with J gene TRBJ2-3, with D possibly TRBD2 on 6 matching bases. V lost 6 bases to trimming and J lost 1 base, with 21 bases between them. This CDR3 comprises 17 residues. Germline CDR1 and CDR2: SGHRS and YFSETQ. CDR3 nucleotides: TGCGCCAGCATGAGAGGGACTCCCCCGGATGGCACAGATACGCAGTATTTT. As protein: CASMRGTPPDGTDTQYF.

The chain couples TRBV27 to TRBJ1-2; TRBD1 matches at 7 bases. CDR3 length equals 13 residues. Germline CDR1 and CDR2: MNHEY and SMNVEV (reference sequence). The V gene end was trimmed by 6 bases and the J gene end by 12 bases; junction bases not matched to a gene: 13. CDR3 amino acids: CASRVDRAARDTF. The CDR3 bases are TGTGCCAGCAGGGTCGACAGGGCCGCGCGAGACACCTTC.

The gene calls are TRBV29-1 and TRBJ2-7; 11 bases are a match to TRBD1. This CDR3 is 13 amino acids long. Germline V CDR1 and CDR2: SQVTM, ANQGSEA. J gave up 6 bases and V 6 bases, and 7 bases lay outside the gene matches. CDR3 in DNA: TGCAGCGTGGGCGGGACAGGGGGAGGCGAGCAGTACTTC. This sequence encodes CSVGGTGGGEQYF.

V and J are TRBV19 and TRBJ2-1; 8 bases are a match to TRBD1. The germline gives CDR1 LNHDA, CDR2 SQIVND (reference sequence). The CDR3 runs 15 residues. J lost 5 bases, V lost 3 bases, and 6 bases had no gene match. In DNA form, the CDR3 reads TGTGCCAGTAGTATTTCGACGACAGGGGACAATGAGCAGTTCTTC. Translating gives CASSISTTGDNEQFF.

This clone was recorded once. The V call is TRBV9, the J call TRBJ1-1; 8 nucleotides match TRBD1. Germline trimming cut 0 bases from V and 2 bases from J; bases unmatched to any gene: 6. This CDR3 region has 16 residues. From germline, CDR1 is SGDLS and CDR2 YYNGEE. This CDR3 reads CASSVVGTGGNTEAFF. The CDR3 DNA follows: TGTGCCAGCAGCGTAGTAGGAACAGGGGGAAACACTGAAGCTTTCTTT.

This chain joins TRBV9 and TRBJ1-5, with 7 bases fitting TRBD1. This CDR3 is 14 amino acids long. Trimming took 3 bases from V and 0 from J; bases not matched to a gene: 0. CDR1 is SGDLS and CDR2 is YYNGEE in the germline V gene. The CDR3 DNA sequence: TGTGCCAGCAGCGGACAGGGTAGCAATCAGCCCCAGCATTTT. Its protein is CASSGQGSNQPQHF. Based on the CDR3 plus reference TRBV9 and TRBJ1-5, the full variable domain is DSGVTQTPKHLITATGQRVTLRCSPRSGDLSVYWYQQSLDQGLQFLIQYYNGEERAKGNILERFSAQQFPDLHSELNLSSLELGDSALYFCASSGQGSNQPQHFGDGTRLSIL.

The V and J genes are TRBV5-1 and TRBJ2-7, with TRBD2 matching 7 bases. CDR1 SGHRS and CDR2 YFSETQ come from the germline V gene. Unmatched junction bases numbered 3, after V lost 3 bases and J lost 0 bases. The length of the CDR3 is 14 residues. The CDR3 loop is CASSSGTISYEQYF. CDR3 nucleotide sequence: TGCGCCAGCAGCTCCGGGACTATCTCCTACGAGCAGTACTTC.

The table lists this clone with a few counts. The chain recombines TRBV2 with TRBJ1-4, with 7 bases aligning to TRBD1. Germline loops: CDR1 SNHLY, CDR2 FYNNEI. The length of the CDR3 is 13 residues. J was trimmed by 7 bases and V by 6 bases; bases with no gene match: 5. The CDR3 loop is CASSPRDSEKLFF. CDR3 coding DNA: TGTGCCAGCAGCCCCCGGGACAGTGAAAAACTGTTTTTT. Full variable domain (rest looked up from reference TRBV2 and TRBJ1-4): EPEVTQTPSHQVTQMGQEVILRCVPISNHLYFYWYRQILGQKVEFLVSFYNNEISEKSEIFDDQFSVERPDGSNFTLKIRSTKLEDSAMYFCASSPRDSEKLFFGSGTQLSVL.